This TCR beta chain appears in the sequencing data of a study of OX40 agonist ivuxolimab in advanced cancers. Study details: Ivuxolimab, an antibody acting as an agonist of OX40 (CD134), was used to treat patients. The dose-escalation cohort had hepatocellular carcinoma, melanoma, renal cell or head and neck cancer. Study-level results: There were, on average, more expanded clones in CD8+ T cells than in CD4+. At 0.1 to 3.0 mg/kg and by week 6, CD4+ and CD8+ T cells in the blood had expanded clonally.

Germline V lookup: CDR1 MDHEN, CDR2 SYDVKM. The length of the CDR3 is 14 residues. V was shortened by 4 bases and J by 4 bases, with 14 bases between the two germline ends. This clone turned up a few times. Its antigen remains unidentified. The assay was immunoSEQ multiplex PCR, and TCRdb's table has in-frame clones only and misses some. Here the sample spans approximately 14,000 clones, 65% to 75% being singletons. This chain joins TRBV28 and TRBJ2-7; D is perhaps TRBD1 or TRBD2 (5 bases each). This TCR derives from an adult with an advanced solid tumor such as melanoma, head and neck, liver or kidney cancer. The input for sequencing was CD4+ or CD8+ T cells sorted from blood, taken in a trial of the OX40 agonist ivuxolimab. For the CDR3, the DNA is TGTGCCAGCAGTTCCGGGCCCTGGGGGTACGAGCAGTACTTC. This codes for CASSSGPWGYEQYF.